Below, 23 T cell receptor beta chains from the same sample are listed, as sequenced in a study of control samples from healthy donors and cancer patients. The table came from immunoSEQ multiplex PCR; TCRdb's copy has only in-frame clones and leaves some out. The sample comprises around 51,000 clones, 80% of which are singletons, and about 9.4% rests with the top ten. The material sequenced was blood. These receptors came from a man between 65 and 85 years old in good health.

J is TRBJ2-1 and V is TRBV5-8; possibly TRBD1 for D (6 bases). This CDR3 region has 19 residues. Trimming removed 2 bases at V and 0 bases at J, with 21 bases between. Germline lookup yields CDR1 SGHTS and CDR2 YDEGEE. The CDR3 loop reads CASSFFQGFIGDSYNEQFF. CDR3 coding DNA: TGTGCCAGCAGCTTCTTCCAGGGGTTTATAGGGGACTCCTACAATGAGCAGTTCTTC. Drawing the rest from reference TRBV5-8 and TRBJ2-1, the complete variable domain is EAGVTQSPTHLIKTRGQQATLRCSPISGHTSVYWYQQALGLGLQFLLWYDEGEERNRGNFPPRFSGRQFPNYSSELNVNALELEDSALYLCASSFFQGFIGDSYNEQFFGPGTRLTVL.

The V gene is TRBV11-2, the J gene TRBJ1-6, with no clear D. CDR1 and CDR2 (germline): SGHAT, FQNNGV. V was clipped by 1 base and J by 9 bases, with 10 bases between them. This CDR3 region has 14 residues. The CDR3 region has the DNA TGTGCCAGCAGCTTAGGCGTGGGTGGTTCACCCCTCCACTTT. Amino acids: CASSLGVGGSPLHF.

This CDR3 is CASSESAREYEKLFF. CDR3 bases: TGCGCCAGCAGTGAGTCGGCCAGGGAATATGAAAAACTGTTTTTT. This rearrangement joins TRBV10-1 to TRBJ1-4; tentative D call: TRBD1 (5 bases). Per the germline V gene, CDR1 is WNHNN and CDR2 is SYGVQD (reference sequence). Trimming left V 0 bases short and J 6 bases short, with 11 bases between. The CDR3 is made up of 15 amino acids.

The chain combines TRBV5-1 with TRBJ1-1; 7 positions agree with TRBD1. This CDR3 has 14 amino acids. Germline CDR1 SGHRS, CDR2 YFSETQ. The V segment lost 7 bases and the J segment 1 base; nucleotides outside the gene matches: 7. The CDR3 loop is CASLRDSSNTEAFF. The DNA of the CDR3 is TGCGCCAGCTTGCGGGACAGTTCGAACACTGAAGCTTTCTTT.

In nucleotides, the CDR3 is TGCGCCAGCAGCTTGGGGCAGGGAGGAATAGGCTACACCTTC. Its protein is CASSLGQGGIGYTF. The chain links TRBV5-1 to TRBJ1-2, with D possibly matching TRBD1 (5 bases). CDR3 size: 14 residues. Germline CDR1 is SGHRS and CDR2 is YFSETQ. V lost 0 bases and J lost 8, with 14 bases in between.

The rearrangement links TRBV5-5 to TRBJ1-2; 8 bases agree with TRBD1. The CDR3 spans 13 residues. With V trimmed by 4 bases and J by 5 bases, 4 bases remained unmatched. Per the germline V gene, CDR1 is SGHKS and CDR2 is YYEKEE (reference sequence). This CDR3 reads CASSDRGGYGYTF. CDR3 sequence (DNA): TGTGCCAGCAGCGACAGGGGAGGGTATGGCTACACCTTC.

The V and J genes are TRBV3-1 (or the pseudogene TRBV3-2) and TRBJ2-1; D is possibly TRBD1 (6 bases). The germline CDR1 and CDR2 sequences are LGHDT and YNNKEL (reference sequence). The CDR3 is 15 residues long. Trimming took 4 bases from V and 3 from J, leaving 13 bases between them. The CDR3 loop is CASSPTRDNYNEQFF. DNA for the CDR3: TGTGCCAGCAGCCCCACCCGGGACAACTACAATGAGCAGTTCTTC.

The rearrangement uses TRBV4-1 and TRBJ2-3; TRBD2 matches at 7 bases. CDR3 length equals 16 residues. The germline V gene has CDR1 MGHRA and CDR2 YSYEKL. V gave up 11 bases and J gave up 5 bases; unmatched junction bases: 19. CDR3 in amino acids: CASASTREKVLDTQYF. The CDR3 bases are TGCGCCTCGGCGTCCACGCGGGAGAAGGTGTTAGATACGCAGTATTTT.

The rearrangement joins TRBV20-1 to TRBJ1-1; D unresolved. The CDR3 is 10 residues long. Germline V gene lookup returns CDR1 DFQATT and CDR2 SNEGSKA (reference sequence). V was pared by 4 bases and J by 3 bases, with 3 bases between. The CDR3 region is CSAIYTEAFF. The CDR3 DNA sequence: TGCAGTGCTATCTACACTGAAGCTTTCTTT.

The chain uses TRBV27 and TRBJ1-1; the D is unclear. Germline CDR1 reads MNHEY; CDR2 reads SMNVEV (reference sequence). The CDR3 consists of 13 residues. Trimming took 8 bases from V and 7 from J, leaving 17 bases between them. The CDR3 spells CASSGRSYGEAFF. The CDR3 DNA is TGTGCCAGCTCCGGGCGCTCCTACGGTGAAGCTTTCTTT.

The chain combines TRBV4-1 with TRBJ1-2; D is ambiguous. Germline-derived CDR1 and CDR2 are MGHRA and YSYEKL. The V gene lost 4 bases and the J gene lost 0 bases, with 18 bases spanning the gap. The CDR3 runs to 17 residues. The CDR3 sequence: CASSLRTASPTNYGYTF. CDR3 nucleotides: TGCGCCAGCAGCCTTCGGACGGCCAGTCCAACTAACTATGGCTACACCTTC.

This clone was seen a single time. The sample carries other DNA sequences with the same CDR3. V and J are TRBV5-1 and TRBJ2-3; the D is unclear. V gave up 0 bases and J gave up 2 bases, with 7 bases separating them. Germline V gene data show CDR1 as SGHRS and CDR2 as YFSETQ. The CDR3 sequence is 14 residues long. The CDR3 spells CASSLVQVTDTQYF. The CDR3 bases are TGCGCCAGCAGCTTGGTGCAGGTCACAGATACGCAGTATTTT.

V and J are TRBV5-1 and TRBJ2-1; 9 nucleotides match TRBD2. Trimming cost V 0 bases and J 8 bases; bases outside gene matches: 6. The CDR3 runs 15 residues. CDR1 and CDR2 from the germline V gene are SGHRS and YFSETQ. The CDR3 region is CASSLEVAGAYEQFF. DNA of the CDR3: TGCGCCAGCAGCTTGGAGGTAGCGGGAGCTTATGAGCAGTTCTTC.

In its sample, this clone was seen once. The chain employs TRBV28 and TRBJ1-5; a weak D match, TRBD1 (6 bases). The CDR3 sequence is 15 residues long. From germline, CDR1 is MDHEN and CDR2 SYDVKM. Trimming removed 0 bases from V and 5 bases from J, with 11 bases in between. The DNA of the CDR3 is TGTGCCAGCAGTTTATGGGGGACAACTGATCAGCCCCAGCATTTT. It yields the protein CASSLWGTTDQPQHF.

CDR3 loop: CASSWGGLAGVEQYF. DNA of the CDR3: TGTGCCAGCAGCTGGGGAGGACTAGCGGGGGTCGAGCAGTACTTC. The V gene is TRBV5-4, the J gene TRBJ2-7; 13 nucleotides agree with TRBD2. The CDR3 has 15 residues. The V and J ends lost 3 bases and 6 bases, in that order; junction bases with no gene match: 6. Germline V gene lookup returns CDR1 SGHNT and CDR2 YYREEE (reference sequence).

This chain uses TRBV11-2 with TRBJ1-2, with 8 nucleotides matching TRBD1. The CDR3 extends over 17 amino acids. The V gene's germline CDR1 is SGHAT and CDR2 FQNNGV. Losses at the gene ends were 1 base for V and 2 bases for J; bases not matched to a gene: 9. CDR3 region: CASSLVAGGSGNYGYTF. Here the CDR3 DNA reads TGTGCCAGCAGCTTAGTGGCAGGGGGCTCGGGGAACTATGGCTACACCTTC.

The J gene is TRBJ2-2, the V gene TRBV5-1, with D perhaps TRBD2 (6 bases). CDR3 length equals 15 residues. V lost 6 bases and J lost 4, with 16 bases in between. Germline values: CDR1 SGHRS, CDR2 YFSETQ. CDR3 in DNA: TGCGCCAGCATGTCGGAGGGATGGGCCACCGGGGAGCTGTTTTTT. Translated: CASMSEGWATGELFF.

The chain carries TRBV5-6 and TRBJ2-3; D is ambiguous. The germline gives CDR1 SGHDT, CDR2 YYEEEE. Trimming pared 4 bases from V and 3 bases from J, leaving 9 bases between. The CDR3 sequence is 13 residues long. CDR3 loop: CASSHVTTDTQYF. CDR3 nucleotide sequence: TGTGCCAGCAGCCACGTTACAACAGATACGCAGTATTTT.

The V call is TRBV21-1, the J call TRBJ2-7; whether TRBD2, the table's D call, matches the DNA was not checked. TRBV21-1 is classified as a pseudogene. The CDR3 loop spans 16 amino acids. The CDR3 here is CASSKASGGSRFEQYF. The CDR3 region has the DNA TGTGCCAGCAGCAAAGCTTCGGGCGGGAGTAGGTTCGAGCAGTACTTC.

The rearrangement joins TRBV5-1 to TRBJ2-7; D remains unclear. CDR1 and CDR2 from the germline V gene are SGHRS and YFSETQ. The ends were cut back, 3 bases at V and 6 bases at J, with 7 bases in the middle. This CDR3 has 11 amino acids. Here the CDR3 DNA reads TGCGCCAGCAGCTCGAGAGTCGAGCAGTACTTC. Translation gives CASSSRVEQYF.

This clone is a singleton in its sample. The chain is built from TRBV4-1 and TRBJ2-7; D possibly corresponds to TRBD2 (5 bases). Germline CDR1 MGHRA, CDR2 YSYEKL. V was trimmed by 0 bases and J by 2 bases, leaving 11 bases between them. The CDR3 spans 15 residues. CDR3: CASSQEDSNPYEQYF. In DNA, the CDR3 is TGCGCCAGCAGCCAAGAGGACTCCAACCCCTACGAGCAGTACTTC.

DNA of the CDR3: TGTGCCACCAGCAGAGATTCCGGGACAGCCGTTAGCACAGATACGCAGTATTTT. Protein: CATSRDSGTAVSTDTQYF. The chain employs TRBV15 and TRBJ2-3, with 7 positions matching TRBD1. CDR3 length: 18 residues. Unmatched junction bases numbered 9, after V lost 0 bases and J lost 0 bases. Germline V lookup: CDR1 LNHNV, CDR2 YYDKDF (reference sequence).

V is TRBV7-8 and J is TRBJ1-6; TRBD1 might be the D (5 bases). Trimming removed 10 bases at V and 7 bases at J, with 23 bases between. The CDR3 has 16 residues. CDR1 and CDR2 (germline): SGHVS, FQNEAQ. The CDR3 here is CATQPNLGGGNSPLHF. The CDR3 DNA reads TGTGCCACCCAACCAAATCTCGGCGGGGGAAATTCACCCCTCCACTTT.